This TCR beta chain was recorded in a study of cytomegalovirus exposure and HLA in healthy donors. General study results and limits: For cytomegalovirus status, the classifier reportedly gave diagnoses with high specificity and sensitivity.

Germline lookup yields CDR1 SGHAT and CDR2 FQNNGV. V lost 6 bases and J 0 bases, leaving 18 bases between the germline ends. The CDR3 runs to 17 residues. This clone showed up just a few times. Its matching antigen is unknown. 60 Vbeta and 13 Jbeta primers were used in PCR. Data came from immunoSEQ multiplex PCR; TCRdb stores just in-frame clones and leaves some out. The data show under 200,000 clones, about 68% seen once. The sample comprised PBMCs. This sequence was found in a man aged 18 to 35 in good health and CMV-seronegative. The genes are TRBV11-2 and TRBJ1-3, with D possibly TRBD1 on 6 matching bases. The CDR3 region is CASSVGQLFNSGNTIYF. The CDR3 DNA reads TGTGCCAGCAGTGTGGGACAACTCTTTAACTCTGGAAACACCATATATTTT.